This TCR beta chain came from a study of blood T cell repertoires in COVID-19. Study in general: Samples taken during acute and convalescent COVID-19 were collected in the United States, Italy and Spain. Nucleic acid was either cDNA or gDNA, and it came from T cells, B-cell-depleted T cells, or PBMCs.

The V end lost 2 bases, the J end lost 2 bases, and 10 bases lay between the germline ends. Germline-derived CDR1 and CDR2 are LGHNA and YSLEER. The CDR3 has 15 residues. Authors' methods: Nucleated cell number was recorded as an estimate derived from reference gene primer amplification. Sequencing used immunoSEQ multiplex PCR; TCRdb keeps in-frame clones, though not all of them. The V and J calls and the clone size are those of that table, but D and trimming were determined from the DNA. The profile covers roughly 120,000 clones, with about nine tenths appearing a single time and 1.8% taken by the ten largest. The count of this clone is one.

Sequenced: peripheral blood. The TCR was taken from a human donor with active COVID-19. The donor label of this sample is uncertain. This chain joins TRBV4-3 and TRBJ1-3, with a tentative D call TRBD1 (5 bases). The CDR3 protein is CASSQTLGAGNTIYF. In DNA, the CDR3 is TGCGCCAGCAGCCAAACCTTAGGGGCTGGAAACACCATATATTTT.